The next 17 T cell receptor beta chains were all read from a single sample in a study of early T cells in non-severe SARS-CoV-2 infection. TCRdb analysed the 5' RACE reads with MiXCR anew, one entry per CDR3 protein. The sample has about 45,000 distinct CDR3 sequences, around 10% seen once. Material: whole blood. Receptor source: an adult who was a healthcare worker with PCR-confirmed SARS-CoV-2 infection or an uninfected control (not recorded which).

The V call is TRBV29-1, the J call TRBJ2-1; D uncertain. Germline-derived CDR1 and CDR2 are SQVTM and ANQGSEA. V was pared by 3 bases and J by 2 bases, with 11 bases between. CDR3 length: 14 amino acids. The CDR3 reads CSVDLGSTYNEQFF. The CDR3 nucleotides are TGCAGCGTTGACCTGGGATCGACCTACAATGAGCAGTTCTTC.

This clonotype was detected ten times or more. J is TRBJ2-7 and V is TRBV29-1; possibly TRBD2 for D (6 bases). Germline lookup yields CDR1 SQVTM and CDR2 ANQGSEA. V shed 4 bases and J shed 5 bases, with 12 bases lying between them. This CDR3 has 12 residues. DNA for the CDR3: TGCAGCGTTGGTAGCGCGGGGAACGAGCAGTACTTC. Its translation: CSVGSAGNEQYF.

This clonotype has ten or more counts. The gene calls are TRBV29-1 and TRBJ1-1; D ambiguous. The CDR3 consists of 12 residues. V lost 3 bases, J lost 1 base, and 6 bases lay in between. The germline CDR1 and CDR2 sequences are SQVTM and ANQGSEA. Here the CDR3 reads CSVEGRNTEAFF. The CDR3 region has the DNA TGCAGCGTTGAGGGTCGGAACACTGAAGCTTTCTTT.

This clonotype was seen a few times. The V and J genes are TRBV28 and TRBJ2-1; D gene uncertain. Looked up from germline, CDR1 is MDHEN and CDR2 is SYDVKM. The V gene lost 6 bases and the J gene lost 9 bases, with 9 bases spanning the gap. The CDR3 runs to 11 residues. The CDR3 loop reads CASRVSGEQFF. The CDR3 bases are TGTGCCAGCAGAGTTAGTGGTGAGCAGTTCTTC. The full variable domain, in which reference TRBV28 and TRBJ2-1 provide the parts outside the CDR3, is DVKVTQSSRYLVKRTGEKVFLECVQDMDHENMFWYRQDPGLGLRLIYFSYDVKMKEKGDIPEGYSVSREKKERFSLILESASTNQTSMYLCASRVSGEQFFGPGTRLTVL.

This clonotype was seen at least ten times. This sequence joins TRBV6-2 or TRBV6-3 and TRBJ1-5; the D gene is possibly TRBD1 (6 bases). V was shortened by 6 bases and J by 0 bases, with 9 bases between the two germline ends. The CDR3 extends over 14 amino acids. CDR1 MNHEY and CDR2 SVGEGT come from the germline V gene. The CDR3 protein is CASRGHPSNQPQHF. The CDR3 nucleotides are TGTGCCAGCAGGGGACACCCTAGCAATCAGCCCCAGCATTTT.

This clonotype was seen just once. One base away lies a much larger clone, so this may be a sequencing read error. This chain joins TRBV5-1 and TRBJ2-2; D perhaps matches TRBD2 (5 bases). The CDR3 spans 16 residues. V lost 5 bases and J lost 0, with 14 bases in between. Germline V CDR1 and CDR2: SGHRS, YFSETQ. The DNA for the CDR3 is TGCGCCAGCAGGGTACTATCGGGGACGAACACCGGGGAGCTGTTTTTT. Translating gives CASRVLSGTNTGELFF.

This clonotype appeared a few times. CDR3 DNA: TGCGCCAGCAGCATGGGACAGGCGAAAAACATTCAGTACTTC. Translation gives CASSMGQAKNIQYF. The genes are TRBV5-1 and TRBJ2-4, with 8 positions matching TRBD1. The junction had 4 bases not matched to a gene; V was cut back by 4 bases and J by 4 bases. This CDR3 comprises 14 residues. The germline CDR1 and CDR2 sequences are SGHRS and YFSETQ.

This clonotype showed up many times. In DNA form, the CDR3 reads TGTGCCAGCTCAATGGGGTTGGAAGAGACCCAGTACTTC. It encodes CASSMGLEETQYF. The chain couples TRBV18 to TRBJ2-5; no definite D call. CDR3 length: 13 residues. The ends were cut back, 5 bases at V and 3 bases at J, with 10 bases in the middle. Germline values: CDR1 KGHSH, CDR2 LQKENI.

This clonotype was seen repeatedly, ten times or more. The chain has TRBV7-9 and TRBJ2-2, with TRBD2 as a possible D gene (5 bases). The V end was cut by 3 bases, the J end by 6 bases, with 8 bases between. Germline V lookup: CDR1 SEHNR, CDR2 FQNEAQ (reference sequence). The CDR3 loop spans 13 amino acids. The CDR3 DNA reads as TGTGCCAGCAGCTTGGGGAGTCCCGGGGAGCTGTTTTTT. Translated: CASSLGSPGELFF.

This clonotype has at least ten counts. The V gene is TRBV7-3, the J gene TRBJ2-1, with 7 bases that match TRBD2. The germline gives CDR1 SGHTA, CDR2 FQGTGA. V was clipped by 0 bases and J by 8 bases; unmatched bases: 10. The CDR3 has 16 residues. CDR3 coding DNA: TGTGCCAGCAGCTTAACGTTGACTAGCCTGGATCATGAGCAGTTCTTC. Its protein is CASSLTLTSLDHEQFF.

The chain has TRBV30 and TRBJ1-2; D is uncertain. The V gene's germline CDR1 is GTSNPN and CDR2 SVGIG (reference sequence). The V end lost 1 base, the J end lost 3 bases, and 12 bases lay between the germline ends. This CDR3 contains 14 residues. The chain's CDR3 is CAWSAFSSHYGYTF. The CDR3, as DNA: TGTGCCTGGAGTGCGTTCTCTAGTCACTATGGCTACACCTTC.

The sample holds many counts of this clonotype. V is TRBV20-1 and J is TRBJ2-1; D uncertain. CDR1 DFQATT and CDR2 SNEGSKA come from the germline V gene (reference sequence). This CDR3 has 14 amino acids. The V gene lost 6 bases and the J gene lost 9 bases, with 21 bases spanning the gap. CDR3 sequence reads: CSAVIRNQPPEQFF. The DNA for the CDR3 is TGCAGTGCCGTTATTCGGAACCAGCCCCCTGAGCAGTTCTTC.

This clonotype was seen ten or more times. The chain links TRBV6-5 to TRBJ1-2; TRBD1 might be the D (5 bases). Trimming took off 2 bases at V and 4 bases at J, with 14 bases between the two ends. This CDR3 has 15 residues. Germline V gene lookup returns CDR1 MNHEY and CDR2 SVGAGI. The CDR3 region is CASSYEYRSAYGYTF. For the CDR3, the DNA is TGTGCCAGCAGTTACGAGTACAGGTCAGCCTATGGCTACACCTTC.

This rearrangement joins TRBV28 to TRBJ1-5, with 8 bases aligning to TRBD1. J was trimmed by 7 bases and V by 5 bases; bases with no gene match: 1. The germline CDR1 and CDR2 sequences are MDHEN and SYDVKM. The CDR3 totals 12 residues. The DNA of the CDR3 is TGTGCCAGCAGTGGGACAGGCCAGCCCCAGCATTTT. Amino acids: CASSGTGQPQHF.

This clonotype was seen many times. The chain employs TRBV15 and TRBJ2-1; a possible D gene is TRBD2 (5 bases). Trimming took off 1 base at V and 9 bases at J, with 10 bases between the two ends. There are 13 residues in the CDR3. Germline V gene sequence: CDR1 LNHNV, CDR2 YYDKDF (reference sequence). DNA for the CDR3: TGTGCCACCAGCAGAGGGGTTGAGGGTGAGCAGTTCTTC. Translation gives CATSRGVEGEQFF.

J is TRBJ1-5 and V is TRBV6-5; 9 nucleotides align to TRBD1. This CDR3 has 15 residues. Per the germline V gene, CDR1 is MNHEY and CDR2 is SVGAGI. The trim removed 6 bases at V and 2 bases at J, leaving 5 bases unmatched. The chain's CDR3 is CASSPDRGGNQPQHF. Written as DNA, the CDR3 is TGTGCCAGCAGCCCCGACAGGGGGGGCAATCAGCCCCAGCATTTT.

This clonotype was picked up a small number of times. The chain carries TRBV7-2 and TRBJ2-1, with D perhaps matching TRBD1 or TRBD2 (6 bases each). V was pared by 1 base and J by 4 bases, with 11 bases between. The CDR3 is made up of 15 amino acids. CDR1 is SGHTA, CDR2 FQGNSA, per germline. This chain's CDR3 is CASSLGGADYNEQFF. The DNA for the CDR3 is TGTGCCAGCAGCTTAGGGGGGGCGGATTACAATGAGCAGTTCTTC.